The present T cell receptor (beta chain) was sequenced within a study of Ad26.COV2.S vaccination and SARS-CoV-2 variants (dated by TCRdb to the early 2020s). Regarding the research as a whole: Vaccine-arm donors came from COV1001, a multicentre, randomized, double-blind, placebo-controlled phase I-IIa trial of Ad26.COV2.S in healthy adults. Investigators remained blinded to trial group allocation during experiments and outcome assessment. The TCR-sequenced set comprised approximately 32 samples: approximately 19 Ad26.COV2.S vaccine recipients, 5 placebo recipients and 8 SARS-CoV-2 convalescent individuals. Sequencing of the TCRbeta repertoire served to evaluate the specificity and breadth of SARS-CoV-2-reactive T cell receptors following Ad26.COV2.S vaccination. Dosing of Ad26.COV2.S was intramuscular, at either 5x10^10 or 1x10^11 viral particles, delivered as one shot or as two shots spaced 56 days apart. Trial participants were randomized into five groups of five: low-dose or high-dose Ad26.COV2.S given once or twice, or placebo on both occasions.

What the authors observed across the whole study: Spike-specific TCR breadth was higher in Ad26.COV2.S recipients than in placebo recipients (P = 0.0014). Vaccine and placebo recipients had similar non-spike TCR breadth, a finding consistent with the vaccine containing only spike. According to the authors, total T cell responses may have been underestimated by the TCR breadth and depth analyses. After vaccination, substantial breadth of spike-specific CD8+ and CD4+ T cell responses was reported. The study was not powered for comparison of responses between vaccine doses or regimens.

Note on this clone: This clone's antigen is unknown. Base qualities are not at hand, and no much larger clone is one base apart.

Ends trimmed: V by 5 bases, J by 1 base; bases unmatched to a gene: 5. Spanning cysteine to phenylalanine, the CDR3 consists of 15 amino acids. The entry retains the CDR3 DNA only, 45 bases that are in frame from base 1. Via the germline V gene, CDR1 is MNHEY and CDR2 SVGAGI. The treatment or condition tag for this specimen amounts to: about 20 received Ad26.COV2.S at low or high dose, single or two shots; five or six received placebo; per-sample allocation not given. For vaccine and placebo recipients, the sequenced repertoires came from samples collected on day 63 after the first injection. Between 29 July and 7 August 2020, Cohort 1b enrolled about 27 adults aged 18-55 years at one site in Boston, USA. Ad26.COV2.S consisted of a replication-incompetent adenovirus type 26 vector by which a prefusion-stabilized SARS-CoV-2 spike protein from the original Wuhan strain was expressed. TCRbeta CDR3 regions were sequenced with the immunoSEQ Assay. After extraction, genomic DNA underwent amplification by bias-controlled multiplex PCR, followed by high-throughput sequencing. The source study handled its data this way. To quantify the absolute abundance of every unique TCRbeta CDR3 region, sequences were collapsed and filtered. T cell fraction was estimated by normalizing TCRbeta template counts to usable DNA, with usable DNA measured through amplification of reference genes found in all nucleated cells. Repertoire TCRs were annotated as SARS-CoV-2-specific when V gene, CDR3 amino acid sequence and J gene were exactly matched to a known reactive TCR set. The reference SARS-CoV-2 TCR set was derived from MIRA and filtered for enrichment in COVID-19-positive ImmuneCODE repertoires, a step that removed public or cross-reactive TCRs. Using the MIRA antigens, annotated TCRs were further analysed by specific ORF or by position within an ORF. Depth was the summed frequency of annotated unique rearrangements, while breadth was defined as annotated unique rearrangements over total unique productive rearrangements. Group comparisons of TCR breadth used two-sided Wilcoxon rank-sum tests. What TCRdb holds here is the immuneACCESS table cut down to in-frame rearrangements. Part of the clones is not present; checked against another copy, under half of the missing clones reflect an unresolved V gene, and the others are unexplained. V, J and clone size are those of that table, while D and trimming were read from the DNA. This sample gives some 370,000 clones in total; 80% to 90% of them show up just once. The ten most abundant clones make up about 8% of the sample.

The chain links TRBV6-5 with TRBJ2-4; TRBD1 aligns with 7 central bases. Sequences were derived from peripheral blood, sampled in a trial of Ad26.COV2.S vaccine versus placebo. The TCR comes from a person aged 18-60 years who received the Ad26.COV2.S COVID-19 vaccine or a placebo. The CDR3: CASSHRGRAKNIQYF. The nucleotides are TGTGCCAGCAGTCACAGGGGTAGGGCCAAAAACATTCAGTACTTC.